Shown below are 12 T cell receptor beta chains from a single sample sequenced in a study of blood T cell repertoires in COVID-19. Assay: immunoSEQ multiplex PCR; the TCRdb copy retains only in-frame clones and omits some. Here the sample spans some 100,000 clones, 85% being singletons. Sequences were obtained from peripheral blood. The source of these receptors is a woman between 65 and 79 years old with active or convalescent COVID-19.

This clone has just a few counts. The chain employs TRBV28 and TRBJ1-1, with D uncertain. This CDR3 has 14 residues. Trimming cost V 3 bases and J 7 bases, with 15 bases left between them. The V gene's germline CDR1 is MDHEN and CDR2 SYDVKM. CDR3 DNA sequence: TGTGCCAGCAGTTTGTTTAAGGGTAGCGGTGAAGCTTTCTTT. The encoded protein is CASSLFKGSGEAFF.

V and J are TRBV7-8 and TRBJ1-2; 8 bases line up with TRBD1. The junction had 7 bases not matched to a gene; V was cut back by 5 bases and J by 2 bases. This CDR3 has 15 amino acids. Germline assignment: CDR1 SGHVS and CDR2 FQNEAQ. The CDR3 loop reads CASSLDRGGNYGYTF. CDR3 sequence (DNA): TGTGCCAGCAGCCTAGACAGGGGTGGGAACTATGGCTACACCTTC.

The V call is TRBV5-4, the J call TRBJ2-3; 14 nucleotides line up with TRBD2. This CDR3 is 17 amino acids long. V was pared by 4 bases and J by 5 bases, with 9 bases of the junction left unmatched. Germline-derived CDR1 and CDR2 are SGHNT and YYREEE (reference sequence). In DNA, the CDR3 is TGTGCCAGCAGCCCCGGGACTAGCGGGGGACCAGGAGATACGCAGTATTTT. Its translation: CASSPGTSGGPGDTQYF.

The chain employs TRBV7-9 and TRBJ2-7, with D possibly matching TRBD1 (5 bases). This CDR3 contains 13 residues. Trimming took 1 base from V and 7 from J, leaving 11 bases between them. CDR1 and CDR2 (germline): SEHNR, FQNEAQ (reference sequence). The CDR3 spells CASSLEGVGEQYF. Written as DNA, the CDR3 is TGTGCCAGCAGCTTAGAAGGGGTGGGAGAGCAGTACTTC.

This chain links TRBV9 with TRBJ1-6; D might be TRBD1 (6 bases). This CDR3 spans 15 amino acids. Germline CDR1 reads SGDLS; CDR2 reads YYNGEE. V lost 3 bases to trimming and J lost 2 bases, with 9 bases between them. CDR3 sequence (DNA): TGTGCCAGCAGCGGTCGGGACACCTATAATTCACCCCTCCACTTT. Its translation is CASSGRDTYNSPLHF.

V and J are TRBV7-2 and TRBJ1-5; 7 bases match TRBD1. The ends lost 3 bases at V and 5 bases at J; junction bases unmatched: 7. Germline CDR1 reads SGHTA; CDR2 reads FQGNSA. The CDR3 length is 15 residues. Here the CDR3 DNA reads TGTGCCAGCAGCTTGCGACAGGGTGGCGATCAGCCCCAGCATTTT. Its protein is CASSLRQGGDQPQHF.

The chain joins TRBV6-2 or TRBV6-3 to TRBJ2-5; 14 nucleotides align to TRBD2. In germline, CDR1 is MNHEY, CDR2 SVGEGT. CDR3 length: 16 amino acids. The V gene end was trimmed by 5 bases and the J gene end by 5 bases; junction bases not matched to a gene: 7. The CDR3 loop is CASSPRTSGGLETQYF. CDR3 nucleotides: TGTGCCAGCAGTCCACGGACTAGCGGGGGGTTGGAGACCCAGTACTTC.

The chain couples TRBV7-2 to TRBJ1-2; 7 bases fit TRBD1. The CDR3 contains 13 residues. After removal of 7 bases from V and 8 bases from J, the junction contained 10 bases not matched to a gene. Germline V gene data show CDR1 as SGHTA and CDR2 as FQGNSA. CDR3: CASTPDRAGGYTF. The CDR3, as DNA: TGTGCCAGCACCCCCGACAGGGCGGGCGGCTACACCTTC.

The chain employs TRBV24-1 and TRBJ1-1, with D unclear. The CDR3 has 14 amino acids. V lost 8 bases and J 3 bases, leaving 15 bases between the germline ends. Looked up from germline, CDR1 is KGHDR and CDR2 is SFDVKD. CDR3 region: CATNPETADTEAFF. The CDR3 nucleotides are TGTGCCACCAACCCCGAAACCGCGGACACTGAAGCTTTCTTT.

The chain links TRBV19 to TRBJ1-2, with 8 bases lining up with TRBD1. Trimming took 9 bases from V and 2 from J; bases not matched to a gene: 11. The V gene's germline CDR1 is LNHDA and CDR2 SQIVND (reference sequence). This CDR3 is built from 15 residues. DNA for the CDR3: TGTGCCAGCTTCACCGACAGGGGACCAAACTATGGCTACACCTTC. As protein: CASFTDRGPNYGYTF.

This chain links TRBV4-2 with TRBJ1-4; 9 nucleotides align to TRBD1. There are 16 residues in the CDR3. V shed 3 bases and J 6 bases; nucleotides not matched to a gene: 8. Germline V CDR1 and CDR2: LGHNA, YNFKEQ. Here the CDR3 reads CASSQSGTGRDEKLFF. CDR3 bases: TGTGCCAGCAGCCAGTCCGGGACAGGGAGAGATGAAAAACTGTTTTTT.

The CDR3 DNA is TGTGCCAGCAGCACGTTAGACAGGGTCTACACCGGGGAGCTGTTTTTT. Its protein product is CASSTLDRVYTGELFF. This sequence joins TRBV5-6 and TRBJ2-2, with 7 bases that match TRBD1. Per the germline V gene, CDR1 is SGHDT and CDR2 is YYEEEE. The CDR3 totals 16 residues. Unmatched junction bases numbered 9, after V lost 4 bases and J lost 3 bases.